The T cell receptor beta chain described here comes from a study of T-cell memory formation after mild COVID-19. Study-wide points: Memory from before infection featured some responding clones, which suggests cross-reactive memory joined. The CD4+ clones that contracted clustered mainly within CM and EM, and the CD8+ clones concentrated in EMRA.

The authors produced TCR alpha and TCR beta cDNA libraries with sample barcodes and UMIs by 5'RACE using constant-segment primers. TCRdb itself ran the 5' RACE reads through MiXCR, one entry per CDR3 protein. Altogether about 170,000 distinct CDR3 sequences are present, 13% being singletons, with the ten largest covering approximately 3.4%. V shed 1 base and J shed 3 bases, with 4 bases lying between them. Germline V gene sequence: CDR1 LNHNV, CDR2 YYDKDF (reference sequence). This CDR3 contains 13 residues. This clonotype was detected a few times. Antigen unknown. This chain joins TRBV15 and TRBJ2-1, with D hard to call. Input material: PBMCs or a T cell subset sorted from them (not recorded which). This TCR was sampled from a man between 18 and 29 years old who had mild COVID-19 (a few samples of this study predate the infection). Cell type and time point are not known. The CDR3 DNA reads TGTGCCACCAGCAGAGGAAACTACAATGAGCAGTTCTTC. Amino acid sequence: CATSRGNYNEQFF.